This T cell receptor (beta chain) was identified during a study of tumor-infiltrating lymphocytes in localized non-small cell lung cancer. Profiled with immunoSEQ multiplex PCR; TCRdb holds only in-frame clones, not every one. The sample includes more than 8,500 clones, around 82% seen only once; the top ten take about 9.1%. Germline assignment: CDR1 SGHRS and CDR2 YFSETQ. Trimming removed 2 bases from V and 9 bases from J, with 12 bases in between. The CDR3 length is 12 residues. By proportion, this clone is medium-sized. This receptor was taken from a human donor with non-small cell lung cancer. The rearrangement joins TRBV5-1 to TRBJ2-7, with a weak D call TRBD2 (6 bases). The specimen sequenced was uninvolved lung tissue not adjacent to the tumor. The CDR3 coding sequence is TGCGCCAGCAGCTTCTCGGGAGTCGGGCAGTACTTC. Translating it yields CASSFSGVGQYF.